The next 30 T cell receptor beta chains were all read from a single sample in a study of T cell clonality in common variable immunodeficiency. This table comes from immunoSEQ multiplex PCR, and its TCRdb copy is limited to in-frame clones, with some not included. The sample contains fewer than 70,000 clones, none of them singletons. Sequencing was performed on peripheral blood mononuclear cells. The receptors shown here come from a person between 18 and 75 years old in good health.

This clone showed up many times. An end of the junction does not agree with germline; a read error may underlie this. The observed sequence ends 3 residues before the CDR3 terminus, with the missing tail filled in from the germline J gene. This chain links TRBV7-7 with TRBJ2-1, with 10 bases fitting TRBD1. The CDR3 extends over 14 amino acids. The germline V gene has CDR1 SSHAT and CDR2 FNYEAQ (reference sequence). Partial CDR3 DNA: TGTGCTAGCAGCCTGGGACAGGGGTACAATGAG. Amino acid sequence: CASSLGQGYNE. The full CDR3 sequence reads CASSLGQGYNEQFF.

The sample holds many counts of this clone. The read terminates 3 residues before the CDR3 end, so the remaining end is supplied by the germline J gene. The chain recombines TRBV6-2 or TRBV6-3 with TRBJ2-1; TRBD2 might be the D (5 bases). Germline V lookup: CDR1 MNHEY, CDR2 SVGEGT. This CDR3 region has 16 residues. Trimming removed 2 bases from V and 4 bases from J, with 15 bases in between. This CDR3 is CASSYAGPDFYNEQFF. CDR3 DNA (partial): TGTGCCAGCAGTTACGCAGGTCCGGACTTTTACAATGAG.

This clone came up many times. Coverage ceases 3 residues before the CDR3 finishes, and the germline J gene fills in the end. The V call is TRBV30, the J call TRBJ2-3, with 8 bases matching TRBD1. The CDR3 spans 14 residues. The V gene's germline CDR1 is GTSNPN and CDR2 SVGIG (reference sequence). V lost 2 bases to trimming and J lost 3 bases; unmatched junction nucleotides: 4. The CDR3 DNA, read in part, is TGTGCCTGGAGTTCAGACAGGGGTACAGATACG. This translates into CAWSSDRGTDT. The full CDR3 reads CAWSSDRGTDTQYF.

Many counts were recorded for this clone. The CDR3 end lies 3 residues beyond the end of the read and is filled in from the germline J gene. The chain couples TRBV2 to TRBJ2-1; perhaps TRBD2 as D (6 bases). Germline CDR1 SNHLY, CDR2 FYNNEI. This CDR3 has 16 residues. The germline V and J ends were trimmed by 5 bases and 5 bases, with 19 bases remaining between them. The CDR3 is CASSREFGTSDNEQFF. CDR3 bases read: TGTGCCAGCAGTCGGGAATTTGGGACTTCCGACAATGAG.

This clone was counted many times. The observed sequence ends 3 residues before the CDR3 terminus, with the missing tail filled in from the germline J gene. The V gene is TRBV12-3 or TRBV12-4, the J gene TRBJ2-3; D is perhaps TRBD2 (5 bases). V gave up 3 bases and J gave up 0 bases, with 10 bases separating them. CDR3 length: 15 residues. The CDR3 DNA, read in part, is TGTGCCAGCAGTTTTGAGTGGACTAGCACAGATACG. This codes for CASSFEWTSTDT. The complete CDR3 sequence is CASSFEWTSTDTQYF.

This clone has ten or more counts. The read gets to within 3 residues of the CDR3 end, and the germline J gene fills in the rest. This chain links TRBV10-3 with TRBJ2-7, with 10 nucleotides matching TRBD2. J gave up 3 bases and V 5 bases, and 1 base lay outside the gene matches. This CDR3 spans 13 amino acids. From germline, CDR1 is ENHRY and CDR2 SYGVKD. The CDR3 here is CAISSSGSYEQYF. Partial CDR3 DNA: TGTGCCATCAGTTCTAGCGGGAGCTACGAG.

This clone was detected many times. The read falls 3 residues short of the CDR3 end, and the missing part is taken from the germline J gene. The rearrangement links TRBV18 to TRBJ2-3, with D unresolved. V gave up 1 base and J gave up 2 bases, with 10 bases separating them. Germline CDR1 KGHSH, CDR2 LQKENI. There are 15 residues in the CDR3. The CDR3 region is CASSPRTQHTDTQYF. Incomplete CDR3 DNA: TGTGCCAGCTCACCACGTACACAGCACACAGATACG.

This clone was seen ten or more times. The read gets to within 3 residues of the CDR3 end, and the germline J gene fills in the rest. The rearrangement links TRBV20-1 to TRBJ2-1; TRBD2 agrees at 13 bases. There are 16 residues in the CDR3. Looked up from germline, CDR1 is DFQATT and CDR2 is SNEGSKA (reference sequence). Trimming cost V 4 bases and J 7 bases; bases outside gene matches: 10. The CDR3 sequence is CSAIAGTSGIRNEQFF. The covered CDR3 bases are TGCAGTGCTATAGCCGGGACTAGCGGGATTAGGAATGAG.

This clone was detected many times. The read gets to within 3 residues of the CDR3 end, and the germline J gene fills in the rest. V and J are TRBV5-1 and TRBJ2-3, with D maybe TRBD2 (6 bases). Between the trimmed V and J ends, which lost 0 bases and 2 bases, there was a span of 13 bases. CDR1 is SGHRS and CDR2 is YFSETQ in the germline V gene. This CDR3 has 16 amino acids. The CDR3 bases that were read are TGCGCCAGCAGCTTGGGCGCGACTAGTGTCACAGATACG. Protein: CASSLGATSVTDT. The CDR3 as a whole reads CASSLGATSVTDTQYF. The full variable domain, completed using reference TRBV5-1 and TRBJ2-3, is KAGVTQTPRYLIKTRGQQVTLSCSPISGHRSVSWYQQTPGQGLQFLFEYFSETQRNKGNFPGRFSGRQFSNSRSEMNVSTLELGDSALYLCASSLGATSVTDTQYFGPGTRLTVL.

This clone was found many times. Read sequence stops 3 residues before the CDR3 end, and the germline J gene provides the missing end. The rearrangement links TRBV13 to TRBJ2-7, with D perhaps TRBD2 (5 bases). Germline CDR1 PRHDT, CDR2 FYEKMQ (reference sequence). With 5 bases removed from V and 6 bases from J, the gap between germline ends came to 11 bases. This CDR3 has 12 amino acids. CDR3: CASSATKGEQYF. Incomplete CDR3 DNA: TGTGCCAGCAGCGCGACTAAGGGCGAG.

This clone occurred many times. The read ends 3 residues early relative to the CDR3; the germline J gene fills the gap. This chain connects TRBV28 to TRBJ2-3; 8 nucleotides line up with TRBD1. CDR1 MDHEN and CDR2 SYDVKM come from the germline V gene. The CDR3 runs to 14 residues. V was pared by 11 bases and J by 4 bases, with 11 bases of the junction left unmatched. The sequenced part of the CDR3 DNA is TGTGCCGGCCGGACCGGACAGGGATCAGATACG. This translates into CAGRTGQGSDT. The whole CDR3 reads CAGRTGQGSDTQYF.

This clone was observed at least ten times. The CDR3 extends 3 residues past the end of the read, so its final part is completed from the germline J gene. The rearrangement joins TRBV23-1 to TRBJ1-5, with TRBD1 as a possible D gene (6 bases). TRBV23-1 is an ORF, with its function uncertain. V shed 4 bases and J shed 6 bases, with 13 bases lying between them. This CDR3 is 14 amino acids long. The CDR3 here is CASSLTQGIQPQHF. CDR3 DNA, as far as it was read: TGCGCCAGCAGTCTGACTCAGGGGATTCAGCCC.

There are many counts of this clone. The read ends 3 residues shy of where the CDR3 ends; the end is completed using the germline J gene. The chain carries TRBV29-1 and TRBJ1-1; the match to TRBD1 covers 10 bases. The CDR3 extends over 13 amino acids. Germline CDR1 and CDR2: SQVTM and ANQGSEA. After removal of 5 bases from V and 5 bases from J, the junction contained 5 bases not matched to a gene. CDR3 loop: CSVRTGGGTEAFF. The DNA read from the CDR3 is TGCAGCGTTCGGACAGGGGGAGGGACTGAA.

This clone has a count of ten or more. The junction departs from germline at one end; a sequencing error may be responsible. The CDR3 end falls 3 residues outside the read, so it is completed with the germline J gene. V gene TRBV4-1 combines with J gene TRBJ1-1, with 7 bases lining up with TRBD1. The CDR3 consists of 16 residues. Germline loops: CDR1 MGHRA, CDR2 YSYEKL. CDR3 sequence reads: CAGSQDLDRVHTEAFF. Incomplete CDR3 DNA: TGCGCCGGCAGCCAAGATCTAGACAGGGTACACACTGAA.

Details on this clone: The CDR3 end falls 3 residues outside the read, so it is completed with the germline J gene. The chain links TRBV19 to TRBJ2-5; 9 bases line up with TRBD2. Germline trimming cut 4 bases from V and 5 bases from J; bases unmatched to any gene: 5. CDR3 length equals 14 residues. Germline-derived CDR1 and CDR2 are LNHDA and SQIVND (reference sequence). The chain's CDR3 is CASSTGLAGETQYF. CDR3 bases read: TGTGCCAGTAGTACGGGACTAGCTGGGGAGACC.

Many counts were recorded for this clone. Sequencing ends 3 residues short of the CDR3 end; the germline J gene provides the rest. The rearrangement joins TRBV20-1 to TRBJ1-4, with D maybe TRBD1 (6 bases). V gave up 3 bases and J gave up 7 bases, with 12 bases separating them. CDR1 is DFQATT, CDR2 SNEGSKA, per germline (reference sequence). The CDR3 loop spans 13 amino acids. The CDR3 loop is CSASGTPREKLFF. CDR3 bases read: TGCAGTGCTAGCGGGACACCCCGTGAAAAA.

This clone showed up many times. This chain's CDR3 is CASSFGQGSKNIQYF. CDR3 DNA, as far as it was read: TGTGCCAGCAGCTTTGGACAGGGTTCCAAAAACATT. This chain joins TRBV11-3 and TRBJ2-4; TRBD1 agrees at 8 bases. The read gets to within 3 residues of the CDR3 end, and the germline J gene fills in the rest. The junction had 3 bases not matched to a gene; V was cut back by 3 bases and J by 2 bases. Germline lookup yields CDR1 SGHNT and CDR2 YENEEA. There are 15 residues in the CDR3. The complete variable domain, with remaining parts taken from reference TRBV11-3 and TRBJ2-4, reads EAGVVQSPRYKIIEKKQPVAFWCNPISGHNTLYWYLQNLGQGPELLIRYENEEAVDDSQLPKDRFSAERLKGVDSTLKIQPAELGDSAVYLCASSFGQGSKNIQYFGAGTRLSVL.

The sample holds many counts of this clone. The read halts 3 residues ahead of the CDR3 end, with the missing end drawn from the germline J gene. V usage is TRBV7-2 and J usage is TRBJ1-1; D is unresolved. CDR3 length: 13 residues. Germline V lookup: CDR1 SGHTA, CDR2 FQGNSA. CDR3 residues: CASSLGPGVRAFF. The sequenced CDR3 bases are TGTGCCAGCAGCTTAGGCCCCGGGGTAAGA.

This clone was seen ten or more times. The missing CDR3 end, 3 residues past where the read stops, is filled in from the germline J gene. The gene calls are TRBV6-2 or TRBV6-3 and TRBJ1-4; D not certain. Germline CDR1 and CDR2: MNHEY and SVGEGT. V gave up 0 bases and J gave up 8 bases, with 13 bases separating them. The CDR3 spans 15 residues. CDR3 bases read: TGTGCCAGCAGTTACTCGAGGCCCAGCGTGGAAAAA. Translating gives CASSYSRPSVEK. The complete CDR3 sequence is CASSYSRPSVEKLFF.

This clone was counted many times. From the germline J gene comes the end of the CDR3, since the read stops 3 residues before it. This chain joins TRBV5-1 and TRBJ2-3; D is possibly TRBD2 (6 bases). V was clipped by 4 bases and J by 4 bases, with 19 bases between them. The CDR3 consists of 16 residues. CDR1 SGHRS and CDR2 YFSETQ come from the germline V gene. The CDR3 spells CASSPGRLAAADTQYF. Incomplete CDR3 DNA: TGCGCCAGCAGCCCCGGTCGGTTAGCGGCGGCAGATACG.

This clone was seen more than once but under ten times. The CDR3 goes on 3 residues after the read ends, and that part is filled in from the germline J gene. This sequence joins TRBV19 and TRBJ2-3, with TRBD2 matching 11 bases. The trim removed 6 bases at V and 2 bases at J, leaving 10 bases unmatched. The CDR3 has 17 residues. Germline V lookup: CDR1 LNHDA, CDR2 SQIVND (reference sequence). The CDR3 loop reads CASSGSGRARDTDTQYF. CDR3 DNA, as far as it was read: TGTGCCAGTAGCGGTAGCGGGAGGGCCCGGGACACAGATACG. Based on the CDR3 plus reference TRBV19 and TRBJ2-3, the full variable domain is DGGITQSPKYLFRKEGQNVTLSCEQNLNHDAMYWYRQDPGQGLRLIYYSQIVNDFQKGDIAEGYSVSREKKESFPLTVTSAQKNPTAFYLCASSGSGRARDTDTQYFGPGTRLTVL.

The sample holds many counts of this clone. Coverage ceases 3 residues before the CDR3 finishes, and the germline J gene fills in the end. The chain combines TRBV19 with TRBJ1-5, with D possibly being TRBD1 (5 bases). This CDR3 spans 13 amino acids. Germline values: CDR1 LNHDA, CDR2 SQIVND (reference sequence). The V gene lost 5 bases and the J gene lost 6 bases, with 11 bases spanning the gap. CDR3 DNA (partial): TGTGCCAGTAGTTCCCAGGGAGGTCAGCCC. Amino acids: CASSSQGGQP. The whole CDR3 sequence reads CASSSQGGQPQHF.

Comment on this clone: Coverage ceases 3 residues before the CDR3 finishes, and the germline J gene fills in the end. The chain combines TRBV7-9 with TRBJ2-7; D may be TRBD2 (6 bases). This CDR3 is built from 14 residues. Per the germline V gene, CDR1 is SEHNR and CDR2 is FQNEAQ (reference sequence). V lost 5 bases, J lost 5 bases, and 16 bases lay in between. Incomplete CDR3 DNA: TGTGCCAGCAGCCGAGCCGGCGGGATTAACGAG. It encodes CASSRAGGINE. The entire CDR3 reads CASSRAGGINEQYF.

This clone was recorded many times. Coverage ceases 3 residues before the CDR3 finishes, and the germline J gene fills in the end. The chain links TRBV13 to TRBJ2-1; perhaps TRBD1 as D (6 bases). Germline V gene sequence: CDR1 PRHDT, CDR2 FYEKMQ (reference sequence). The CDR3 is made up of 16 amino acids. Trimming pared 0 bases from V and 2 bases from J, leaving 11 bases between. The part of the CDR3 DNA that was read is TGTGCCAGCAGCTTAGGTAGGGGGAGCCCCTACAATGAG. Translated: CASSLGRGSPYNE. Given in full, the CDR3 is CASSLGRGSPYNEQFF.

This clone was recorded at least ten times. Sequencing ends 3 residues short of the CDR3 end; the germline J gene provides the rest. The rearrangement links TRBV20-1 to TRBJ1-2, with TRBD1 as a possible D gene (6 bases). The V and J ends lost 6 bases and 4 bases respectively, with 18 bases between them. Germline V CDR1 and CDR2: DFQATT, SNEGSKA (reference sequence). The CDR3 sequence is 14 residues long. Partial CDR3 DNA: TGCAGTGCCCGAACGCAAGACAGGATCTATGGC. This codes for CSARTQDRIYG. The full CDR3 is CSARTQDRIYGYTF.

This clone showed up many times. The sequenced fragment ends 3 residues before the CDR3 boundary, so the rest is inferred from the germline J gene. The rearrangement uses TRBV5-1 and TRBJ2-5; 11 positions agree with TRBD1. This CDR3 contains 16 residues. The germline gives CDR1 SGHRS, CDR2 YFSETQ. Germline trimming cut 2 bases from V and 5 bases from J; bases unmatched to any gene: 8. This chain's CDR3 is CASSFPGQGVRETQYF. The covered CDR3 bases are TGCGCCAGCAGCTTCCCGGGACAGGGGGTGCGGGAGACC.

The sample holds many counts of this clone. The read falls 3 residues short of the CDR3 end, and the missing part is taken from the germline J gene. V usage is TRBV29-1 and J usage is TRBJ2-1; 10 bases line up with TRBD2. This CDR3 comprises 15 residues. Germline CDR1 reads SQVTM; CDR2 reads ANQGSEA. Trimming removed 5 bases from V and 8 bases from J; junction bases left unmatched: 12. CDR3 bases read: TGCAGCGTTCTTAAAGAAGCGGGAGGGCCTGATGAG. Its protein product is CSVLKEAGGPDE. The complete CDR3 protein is CSVLKEAGGPDEQFF.

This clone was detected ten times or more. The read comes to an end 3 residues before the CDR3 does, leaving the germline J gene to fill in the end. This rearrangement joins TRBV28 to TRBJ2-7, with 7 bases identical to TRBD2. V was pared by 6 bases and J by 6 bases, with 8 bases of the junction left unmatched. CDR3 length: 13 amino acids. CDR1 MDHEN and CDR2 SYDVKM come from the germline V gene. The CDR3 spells CASRYSGLGEQYF. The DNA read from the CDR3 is TGTGCCAGCAGGTATAGCGGGCTGGGCGAG.

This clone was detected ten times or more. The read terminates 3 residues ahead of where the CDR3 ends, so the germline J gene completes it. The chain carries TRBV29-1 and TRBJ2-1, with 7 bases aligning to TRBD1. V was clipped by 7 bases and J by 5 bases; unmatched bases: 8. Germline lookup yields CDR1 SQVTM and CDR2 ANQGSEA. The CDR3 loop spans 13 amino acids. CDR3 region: CSAARQGNNEQFF. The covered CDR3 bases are TGCAGCGCCGCAAGACAGGGTAACAATGAG.

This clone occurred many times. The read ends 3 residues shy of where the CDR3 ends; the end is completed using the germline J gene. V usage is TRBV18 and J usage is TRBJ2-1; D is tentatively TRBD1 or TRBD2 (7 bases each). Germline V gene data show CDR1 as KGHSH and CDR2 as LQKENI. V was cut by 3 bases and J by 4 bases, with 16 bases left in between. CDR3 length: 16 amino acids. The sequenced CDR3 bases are TGTGCCAGCTCACCGAACCAGGGGGAGGGGTACAATGAG. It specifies CASSPNQGEGYNE. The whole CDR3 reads CASSPNQGEGYNEQFF.